The rows below give T cell receptor beta chains drawn from one sample of a study of siplizumab effects on memory and regulatory T cells. Profiling relied on immunoSEQ multiplex PCR, and the TCRdb table lists in-frame clones only, not all of them. Among approximately 60,000 clones listed, roughly 96% were seen once. The sample was naive CD8+ T cells sorted from blood. The receptors were sampled from a human donor in good health. CDR3s include the opening cysteine and the closing phenylalanine or tryptophan. The D gene is left open where the match is weak. Clone size appears in some rows only: once, few, many, or a class for an expanded clone.

size: NA
J: TRBJ2-5
V: TRBV9
D: NA
DNA: TGTGCCAGCAGCGTAGGAGGGGTACAAGAGACCCAGTACTTC
CDR3: CASSVGGVQETQYF

size: NA
J: TRBJ2-1
V: TRBV7-3
D: NA
DNA: TGTGCCAGCAGCTCAGGGGAGGATTACAATGAGCAGTTCTTC
CDR3: CASSSGEDYNEQFF

size: NA
J: TRBJ2-3
V: TRBV5-6
D: NA
DNA: TGTGCCAGCAGCCCTACGAGCACAGATACGCAGTATTTT
CDR3: CASSPTSTDTQYF

size: NA
J: TRBJ1-6
V: TRBV7-9
D: NA
DNA: TGTGCCAGCAGCTTGGGCGACTCCTATAATTCACCCCTCCACTTT
CDR3: CASSLGDSYNSPLHF

size: NA
J: TRBJ2-3
V: TRBV2
D: TRBD1
DNA: TGTGCCAGCATAGACAGGGCGAACACAGATACGCAGTATTTT
CDR3: CASIDRANTDTQYF

size: NA
J: TRBJ1-2
V: TRBV21-1
D: NA
DNA: TGTGCCAGCAGCCCCGGGACGGCTTTTGGCTACACCTTC
CDR3: CASSPGTAFGYTF

size: NA
J: TRBJ1-2
V: TRBV5-6
D: NA
DNA: TGTGCCAGCAGCGAAAGGGACGCAGCTAACTATGGCTACACCTTC
CDR3: CASSERDAANYGYTF

size: NA
J: TRBJ2-3
V: TRBV27
D: TRBD1
DNA: TGTGCCAGCAGTTCGGGACAGGGGCCGGATACGCAGTATTTT
CDR3: CASSSGQGPDTQYF

size: NA
J: TRBJ2-7
V: TRBV9
D: NA
DNA: TGTGCCAGCAGCCCCGAGGGGGGGGAACTCTACGAGCAGTACTTC
CDR3: CASSPEGGELYEQYF

size: once
J: TRBJ2-7
V: TRBV7-3
D: NA
DNA: TGTGCCAGCAGCTTCTCAGGGGACCGCGAGCAGTACTTC
CDR3: CASSFSGDREQYF

size: NA
J: TRBJ2-7
V: TRBV4-1
D: NA
DNA: TGCGCCAGCAGCCAAGATGACGGCAGCGGCCCCTACGAGCAGTACTTC
CDR3: CASSQDDGSGPYEQYF

size: NA
J: TRBJ1-4
V: TRBV9
D: NA
DNA: TGTGCCAGCAGCGTAGCGGGGTCCAATGAAAAACTGTTTTTT
CDR3: CASSVAGSNEKLFF

size: NA
J: TRBJ1-2
V: TRBV15
D: TRBD1
DNA: TGTGCCACCAGCAGAGACGGCACGGGACAGTTTGTTTACTATGGCTACACCTTC
CDR3: CATSRDGTGQFVYYGYTF

size: NA
J: TRBJ2-7
V: TRBV9
D: NA
DNA: TGTGCCAGCGCAGAGGGGAGGGGGGCCTACGAGCAGTACTTC
CDR3: CASAEGRGAYEQYF

size: NA
J: TRBJ1-1
V: TRBV6-1
D: NA
DNA: TGTGCCAGCGGTCGTCTGAACACTGAAGCTTTCTTT
CDR3: CASGRLNTEAFF

size: NA
J: TRBJ2-3
V: TRBV7-7
D: TRBD2
DNA: TGTGCCAGCAGTCTAACTAGCGGGAGGACAGATACGCAGTATTTT
CDR3: CASSLTSGRTDTQYF

size: once
J: TRBJ2-1
V: TRBV11-3
D: NA
DNA: TGTGCCAGCAGCTTAGGCAACTCCTACAATGAGCAGTTCTTC
CDR3: CASSLGNSYNEQFF

size: once
J: TRBJ2-1
V: TRBV13
D: TRBD1
DNA: TGTGCCAGCAGCTTAGATGGGACAGGTTACAATGAGCAGTTCTTC
CDR3: CASSLDGTGYNEQFF

size: NA
J: TRBJ1-5
V: TRBV11-1
D: NA
DNA: TGTGCCAGCAGCTCTTTTGAGGGGGGCAATCAGCCCCAGCATTTT
CDR3: CASSSFEGGNQPQHF

size: NA
J: TRBJ2-5
V: TRBV6-5
D: TRBD2
DNA: TGTGCCAGCAGCTATCAACTAGCGGGAGGGGAGACCCAGTACTTC
CDR3: CASSYQLAGGETQYF

size: NA
J: TRBJ2-3
V: TRBV5-8
D: TRBD2
DNA: TGTGCCAGCAGCTGGGGACTAGCGGGGGGGCCTAGAACAGATACGCAGTATTTT
CDR3: CASSWGLAGGPRTDTQYF

size: NA
J: TRBJ2-7
V: TRBV27
D: NA
DNA: TGTGCCAGCAGTCCCTCCTTAGGCTACGAGCAGTACTTC
CDR3: CASSPSLGYEQYF

size: NA
J: TRBJ2-7
V: TRBV19
D: TRBD1
DNA: TGTGCCAGTAGTATGGGGACAGGGGCGTACGAGCAGTACTTC
CDR3: CASSMGTGAYEQYF

size: NA
J: TRBJ2-3
V: TRBV4-3
D: TRBD2
DNA: TGCGCCAGCAGCCCCCGGACTAGCGGGGGGGCCACAGATACGCAGTATTTT
CDR3: CASSPRTSGGATDTQYF

size: NA
J: TRBJ2-1
V: TRBV7-9
D: TRBD1
DNA: TGTGCCAGCAGCTTAGGGACAGGGCTTGGCTACAATGAGCAGTTCTTC
CDR3: CASSLGTGLGYNEQFF

size: NA
J: TRBJ1-2
V: TRBV9
D: NA
DNA: TGTGCCAGCTCGGGTGCGAGGGACGGCTACACCTTC
CDR3: CASSGARDGYTF

size: NA
J: TRBJ1-2
V: TRBV27
D: TRBD1
DNA: TGTGCCAGCAGTCAACAGGGGACGTATGGCTACACCTTC
CDR3: CASSQQGTYGYTF

size: NA
J: TRBJ2-7
V: TRBV7-7
D: NA
DNA: TGTGCCAGCAGCTTAGAGCCCTACGAGCAGTACTTC
CDR3: CASSLEPYEQYF

size: NA
J: TRBJ1-2
V: TRBV19
D: TRBD1
DNA: TGTGCCAGTAGCGTCGCGTCAGGGGGCGATGGTGGCTACACCTTC
CDR3: CASSVASGGDGGYTF

size: NA
J: TRBJ1-4
V: TRBV28
D: NA
DNA: TGTGCCAGCAGTACCTGGACGGGAGCAACTAATGAAAAACTGTTTTTT
CDR3: CASSTWTGATNEKLFF

size: few
J: TRBJ1-2
V: TRBV28
D: NA
DNA: TGTGCCACCCCGGGAGGGATGCATGGCTACACCTTC
CDR3: CATPGGMHGYTF

size: NA
J: TRBJ1-3
V: TRBV9
D: NA
DNA: TGTGCCAGCAGCGGTCTCGACAGGCTCTCTGGAAACACCATATATTTT
CDR3: CASSGLDRLSGNTIYF

size: NA
J: TRBJ2-3
V: TRBV5-1
D: NA
DNA: TGCGCCAGCACCTCAATTTATGGGGCGGGGCCTCAAGATACGCAGTATTTT
CDR3: CASTSIYGAGPQDTQYF

size: NA
J: TRBJ2-7
V: TRBV6-8
D: NA
DNA: TGTGCCAGCACCTTATTGTTGGAGCAGTACTTC
CDR3: CASTLLLEQYF

size: NA
J: TRBJ2-3
V: TRBV6-5
D: TRBD2
DNA: TGTGCCAGCAGTTACGCGGGGGGGATCACAGATACGCAGTATTTT
CDR3: CASSYAGGITDTQYF

size: NA
J: TRBJ2-3
V: TRBV19
D: NA
DNA: TGTGCCAGTAGTAGTTACACAGATACGCAGTATTTT
CDR3: CASSSYTDTQYF

size: once
J: TRBJ1-1
V: TRBV2
D: TRBD1
DNA: TGTGCCAGCAGTGACGGGACAGGGGGCATCGAGGGCACTGAAGCTTTCTTT
CDR3: CASSDGTGGIEGTEAFF

size: NA
J: TRBJ1-1
V: TRBV6-1
D: TRBD1
DNA: TGTGCCAGCAGTGTAACAGGGGGGAACACTGAAGCTTTCTTT
CDR3: CASSVTGGNTEAFF

size: NA
J: TRBJ1-1
V: TRBV6-4
D: NA
DNA: TGTGCCAGCAGTCCAGACCCCCAGGTCGCTGAAGCTTTCTTT
CDR3: CASSPDPQVAEAFF

size: NA
J: TRBJ2-1
V: TRBV11-3
D: NA
DNA: TGTGCCAGCAGCCTTGCCCCTTACAGAGAGCAGTTCTTC
CDR3: CASSLAPYREQFF

size: NA
J: TRBJ1-1
V: TRBV28
D: NA
DNA: TGTGCCAGCCGACGGGGGACTGAAGCTTTCTTT
CDR3: CASRRGTEAFF

size: NA
J: TRBJ1-3
V: TRBV6-4
D: NA
DNA: TGTGCCAGCAGTGACGTAGCCAAACGAAACACCATATATTTT
CDR3: CASSDVAKRNTIYF

size: NA
J: TRBJ1-2
V: TRBV19
D: NA
DNA: TGTGCCAGTTCGTACAGCGATGGCTACACCTTC
CDR3: CASSYSDGYTF

size: NA
J: TRBJ1-1
V: TRBV28
D: NA
DNA: TGTGCCAGCAGTTCGGGGGTTGGTGAAGCTTTCTTT
CDR3: CASSSGVGEAFF

size: NA
J: TRBJ2-7
V: TRBV5-1
D: TRBD2
DNA: TGCGCCAGCAGCTTGGCCTGGGCGGGGGGCTACTACGAGCAGTACTTC
CDR3: CASSLAWAGGYYEQYF

size: NA
J: TRBJ1-5
V: TRBV27
D: NA
DNA: TGTGCCAATCCCGGCGGGCAGCCCCAGCATTTT
CDR3: CANPGGQPQHF

size: once
J: TRBJ1-2
V: TRBV6-5
D: TRBD1
DNA: TGTGCCAGCAGTTATATAAAGGAGGGGGCGAGGTATGGCTACACCTTC
CDR3: CASSYIKEGARYGYTF

size: NA
J: TRBJ2-1
V: TRBV7-9
D: NA
DNA: TGTGCCAGCAGCTTGGGCTGGACAGCAAAGCACAATGAGCAGTTCTTC
CDR3: CASSLGWTAKHNEQFF

size: NA
J: TRBJ1-6
V: TRBV27
D: NA
DNA: TGTGCCAGCAGATGGGGGCAGGGCAATTCACCCCTCCACTTT
CDR3: CASRWGQGNSPLHF